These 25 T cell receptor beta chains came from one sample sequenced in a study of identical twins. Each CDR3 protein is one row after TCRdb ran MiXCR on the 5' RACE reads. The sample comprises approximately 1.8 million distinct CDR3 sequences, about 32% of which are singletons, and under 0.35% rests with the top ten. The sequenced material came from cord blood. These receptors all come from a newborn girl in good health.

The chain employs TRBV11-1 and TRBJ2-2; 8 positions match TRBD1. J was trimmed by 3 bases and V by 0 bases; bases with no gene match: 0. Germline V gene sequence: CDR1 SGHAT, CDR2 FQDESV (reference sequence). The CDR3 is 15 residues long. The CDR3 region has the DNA TGTGCCAGCAGCTTAGCGGGACAGGACACCGGGGAGCTGTTTTTT. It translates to CASSLAGQDTGELFF.

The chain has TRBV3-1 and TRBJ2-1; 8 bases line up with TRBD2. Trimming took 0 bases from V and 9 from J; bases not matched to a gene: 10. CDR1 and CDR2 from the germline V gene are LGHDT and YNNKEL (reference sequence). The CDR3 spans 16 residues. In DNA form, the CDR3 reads TGTGCCAGCAGCCAAGATTCGGGAGCGGGGGTGAGTGAGCAGTTCTTC. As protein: CASSQDSGAGVSEQFF.

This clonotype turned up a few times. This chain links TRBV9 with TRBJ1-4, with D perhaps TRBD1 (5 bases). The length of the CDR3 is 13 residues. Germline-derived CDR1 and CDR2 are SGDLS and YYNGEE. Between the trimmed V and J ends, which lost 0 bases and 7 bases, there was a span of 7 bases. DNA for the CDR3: TGTGCCAGCAGCGTAGCGGGGGGTGAAAAACTGTTTTTT. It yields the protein CASSVAGGEKLFF. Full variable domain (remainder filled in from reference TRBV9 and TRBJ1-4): DSGVTQTPKHLITATGQRVTLRCSPRSGDLSVYWYQQSLDQGLQFLIQYYNGEERAKGNILERFSAQQFPDLHSELNLSSLELGDSALYFCASSVAGGEKLFFGSGTQLSVL.

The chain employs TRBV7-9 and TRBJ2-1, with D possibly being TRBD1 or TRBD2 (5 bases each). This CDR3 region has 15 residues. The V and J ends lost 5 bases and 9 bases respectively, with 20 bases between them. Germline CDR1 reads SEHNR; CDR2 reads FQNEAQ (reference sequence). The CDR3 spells CASSTATGPRGEQFF. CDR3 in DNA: TGTGCCAGCAGCACCGCGACGGGACCGCGAGGTGAGCAGTTCTTC.

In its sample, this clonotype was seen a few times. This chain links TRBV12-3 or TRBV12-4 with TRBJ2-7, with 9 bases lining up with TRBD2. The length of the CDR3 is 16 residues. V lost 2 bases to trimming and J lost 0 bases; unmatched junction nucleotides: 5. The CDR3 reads CASSLQPGLASYEQYF. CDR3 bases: TGTGCCAGCAGTTTACAGCCGGGACTAGCCTCCTACGAGCAGTACTTC.

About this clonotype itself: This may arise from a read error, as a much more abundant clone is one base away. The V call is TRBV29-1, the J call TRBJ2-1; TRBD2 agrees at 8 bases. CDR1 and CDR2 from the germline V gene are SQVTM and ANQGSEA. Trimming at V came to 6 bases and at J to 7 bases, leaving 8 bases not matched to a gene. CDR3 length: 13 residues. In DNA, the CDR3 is TGCAGCGTATCGGGGGGGCTATGGAATGAGCAGTTCTTC. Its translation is CSVSGGLWNEQFF.

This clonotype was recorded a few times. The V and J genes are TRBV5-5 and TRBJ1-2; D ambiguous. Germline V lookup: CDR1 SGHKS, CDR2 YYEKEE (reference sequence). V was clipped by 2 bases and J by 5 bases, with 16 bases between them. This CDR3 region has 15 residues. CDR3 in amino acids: CASSFTREVSYGYTF. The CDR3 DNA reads TGTGCCAGCAGCTTTACTAGGGAAGTATCGTATGGCTACACCTTC.

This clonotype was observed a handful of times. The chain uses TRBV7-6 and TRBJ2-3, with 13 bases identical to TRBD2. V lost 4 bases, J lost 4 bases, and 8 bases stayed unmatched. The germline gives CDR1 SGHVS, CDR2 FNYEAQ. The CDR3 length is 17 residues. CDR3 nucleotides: TGTGCCAGCAGCTCAGGGACTAGCGGGATCATTTCAGATACGCAGTATTTT. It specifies CASSSGTSGIISDTQYF.

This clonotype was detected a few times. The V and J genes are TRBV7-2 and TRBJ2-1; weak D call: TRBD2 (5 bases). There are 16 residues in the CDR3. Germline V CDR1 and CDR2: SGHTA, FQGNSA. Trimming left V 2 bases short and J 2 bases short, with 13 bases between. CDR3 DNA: TGTGCCAGCAGCTTATCCCCTAGCCCGCCCTACAATGAGCAGTTCTTC. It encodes CASSLSPSPPYNEQFF.

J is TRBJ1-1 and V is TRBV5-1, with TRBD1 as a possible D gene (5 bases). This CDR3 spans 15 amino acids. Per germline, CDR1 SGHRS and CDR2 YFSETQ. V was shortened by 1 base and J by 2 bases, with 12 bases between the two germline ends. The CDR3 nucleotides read TGCGCCAGCAGCTTGACGCCGGGACGCAACACTGAAGCTTTCTTT. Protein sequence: CASSLTPGRNTEAFF.

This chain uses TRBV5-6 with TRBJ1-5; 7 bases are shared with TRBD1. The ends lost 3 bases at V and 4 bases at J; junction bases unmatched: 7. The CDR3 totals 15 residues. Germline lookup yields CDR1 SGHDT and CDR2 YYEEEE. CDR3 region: CASSSNSGGNQPQHF. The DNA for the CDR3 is TGTGCCAGCAGCTCGAACTCAGGGGGAAATCAGCCCCAGCATTTT.

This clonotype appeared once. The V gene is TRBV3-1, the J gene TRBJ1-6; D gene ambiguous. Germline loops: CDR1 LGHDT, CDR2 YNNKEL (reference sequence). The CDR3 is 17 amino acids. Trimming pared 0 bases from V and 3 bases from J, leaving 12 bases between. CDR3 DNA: TGTGCCAGCAGCCAAGACCCGACATCCTTCTATAATTCACCCCTCCACTTT. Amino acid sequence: CASSQDPTSFYNSPLHF.

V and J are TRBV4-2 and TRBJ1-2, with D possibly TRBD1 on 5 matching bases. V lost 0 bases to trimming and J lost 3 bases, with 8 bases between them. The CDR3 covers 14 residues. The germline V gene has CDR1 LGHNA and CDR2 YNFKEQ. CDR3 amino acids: CASSQEGDYYGYTF. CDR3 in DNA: TGTGCCAGCAGCCAAGAAGGGGACTACTATGGCTACACCTTC.

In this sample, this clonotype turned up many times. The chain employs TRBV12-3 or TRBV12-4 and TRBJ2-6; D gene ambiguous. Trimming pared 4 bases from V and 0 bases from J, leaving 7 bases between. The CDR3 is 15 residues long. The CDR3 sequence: CASSSSSSGANVLTF. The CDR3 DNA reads TGTGCCAGCAGTTCCTCGAGCTCTGGGGCCAACGTCCTGACTTTC.

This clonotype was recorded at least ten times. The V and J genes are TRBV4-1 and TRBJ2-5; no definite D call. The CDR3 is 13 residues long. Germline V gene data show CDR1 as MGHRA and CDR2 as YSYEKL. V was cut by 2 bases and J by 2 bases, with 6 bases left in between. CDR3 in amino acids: CASSQLPQETQYF. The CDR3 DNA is TGCGCCAGCAGCCAACTACCTCAAGAGACCCAGTACTTC.

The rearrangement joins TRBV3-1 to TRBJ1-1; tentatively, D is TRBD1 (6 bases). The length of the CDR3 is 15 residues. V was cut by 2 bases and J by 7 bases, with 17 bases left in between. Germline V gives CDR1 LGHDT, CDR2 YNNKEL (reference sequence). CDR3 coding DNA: TGTGCCAGCAGCCAACCTCATATTGGGGGGCGTGAAGCTTTCTTT. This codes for CASSQPHIGGREAFF.

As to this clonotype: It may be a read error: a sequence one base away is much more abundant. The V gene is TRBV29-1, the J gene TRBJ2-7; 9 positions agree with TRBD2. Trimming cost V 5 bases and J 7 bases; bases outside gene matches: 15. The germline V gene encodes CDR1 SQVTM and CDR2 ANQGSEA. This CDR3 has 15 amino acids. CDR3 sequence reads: CSVSGGGDSYNEQYF. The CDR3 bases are TGCAGCGTTTCGGGCGGGGGGGACTCCTACAATGAGCAGTACTTC.

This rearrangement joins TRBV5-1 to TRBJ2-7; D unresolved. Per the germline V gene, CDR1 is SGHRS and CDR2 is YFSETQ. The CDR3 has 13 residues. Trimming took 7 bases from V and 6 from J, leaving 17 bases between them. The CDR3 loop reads CASSTFGVSEQYF. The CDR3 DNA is TGCGCCAGCTCAACATTTGGGGTTTCCGAGCAGTACTTC.

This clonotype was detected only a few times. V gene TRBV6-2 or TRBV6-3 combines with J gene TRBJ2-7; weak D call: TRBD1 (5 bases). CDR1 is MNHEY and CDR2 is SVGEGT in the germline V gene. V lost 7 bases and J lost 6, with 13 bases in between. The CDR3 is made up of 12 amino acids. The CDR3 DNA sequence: TGTGCCAGCACCGGAAGGGGCTCCGAGCAGTACTTC. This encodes CASTGRGSEQYF.

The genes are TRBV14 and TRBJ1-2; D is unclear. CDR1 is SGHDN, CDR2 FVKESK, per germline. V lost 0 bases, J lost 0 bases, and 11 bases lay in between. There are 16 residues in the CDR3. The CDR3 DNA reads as TGTGCCAGCAGCCAAGATCTAGGCCCCCCTAACTATGGCTACACCTTC. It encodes CASSQDLGPPNYGYTF.

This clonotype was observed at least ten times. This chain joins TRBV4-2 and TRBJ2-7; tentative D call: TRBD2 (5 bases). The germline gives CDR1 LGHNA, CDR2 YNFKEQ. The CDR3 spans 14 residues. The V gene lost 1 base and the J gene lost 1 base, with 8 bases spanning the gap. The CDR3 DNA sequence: TGTGCCAGCAGCCAAGGGACTGCTTCCTACGAGCAGTACTTC. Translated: CASSQGTASYEQYF.

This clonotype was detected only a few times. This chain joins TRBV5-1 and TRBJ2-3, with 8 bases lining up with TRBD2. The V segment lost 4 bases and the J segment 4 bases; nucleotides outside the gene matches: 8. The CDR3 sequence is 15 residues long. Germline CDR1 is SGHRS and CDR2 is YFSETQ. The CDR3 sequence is CASSRRGGSSDTQYF. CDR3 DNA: TGCGCCAGCAGCCGTCGGGGGGGTAGCTCAGATACGCAGTATTTT.

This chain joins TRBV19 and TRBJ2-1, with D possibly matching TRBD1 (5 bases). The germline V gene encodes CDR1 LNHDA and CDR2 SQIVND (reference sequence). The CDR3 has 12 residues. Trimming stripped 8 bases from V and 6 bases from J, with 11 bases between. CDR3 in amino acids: CASLRQINEQFF. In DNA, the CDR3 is TGTGCCAGTCTTAGACAGATCAATGAGCAGTTCTTC. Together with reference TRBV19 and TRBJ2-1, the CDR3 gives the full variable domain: DGGITQSPKYLFRKEGQNVTLSCEQNLNHDAMYWYRQDPGQGLRLIYYSQIVNDFQKGDIAEGYSVSREKKESFPLTVTSAQKNPTAFYLCASLRQINEQFFGPGTRLTVL.

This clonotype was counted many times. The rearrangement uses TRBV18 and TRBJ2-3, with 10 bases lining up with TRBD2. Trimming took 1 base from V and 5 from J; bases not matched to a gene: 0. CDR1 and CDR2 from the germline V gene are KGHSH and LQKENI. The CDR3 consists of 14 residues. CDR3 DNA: TGTGCCAGCTCACCACTAGCGGGAGGAGATACGCAGTATTTT. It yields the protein CASSPLAGGDTQYF.

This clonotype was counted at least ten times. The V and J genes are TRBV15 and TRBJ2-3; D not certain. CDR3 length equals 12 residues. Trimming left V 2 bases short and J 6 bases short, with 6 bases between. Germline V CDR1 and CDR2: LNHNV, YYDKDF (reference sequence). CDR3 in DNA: TGTGCCACCAGCAGACAAGGGGATACGCAGTATTTT. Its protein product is CATSRQGDTQYF.